This T cell receptor (beta chain) stems from a study of OX40 agonist ivuxolimab in advanced cancers. Concerning this clone: Its antigen is not known.

Measured with immunoSEQ multiplex PCR; TCRdb has only the in-frame clones, and not every one. The sample shows around 80,000 clones, 70% to 90% of them seen only once. This CDR3 is 17 amino acids long. Germline lookup yields CDR1 SGDLS and CDR2 YYNGEE. The V gene lost 1 base and the J gene lost 3 bases, with 17 bases spanning the gap. General study points: At 0.1 to 3.0 mg/kg and by week 6, clonal expansion occurred in CD4+ and CD8+ blood T cells. Among the nonresponders, some also had low normalized T-cell clonal expansion. In the expanded peripheral T cells, antigen specificity was never determined.

Enrollment shut out patients with autoimmune disease history or systemic immunosuppression. The chain is built from TRBV9 and TRBJ1-3; D remains ambiguous. The sample consisted of CD4+ or CD8+ T cells sorted from blood, taken in a trial of the OX40 agonist ivuxolimab. This clonotype was sampled from an adult with an advanced solid tumor such as melanoma, head and neck, liver or kidney cancer. The CDR3, as DNA: TGTGCCAGCAGCGTAACCCCAGCAGCGGGTAGTGGAAACACCATATATTTT. This encodes CASSVTPAAGSGNTIYF.